There are many counts of the clone carrying this T cell receptor (beta chain). The antigen is undetermined. These data originate in a study of identical twins. With template switching, a universal primer site was added, and the cDNA carried unique molecular identifiers. TCRdb re-called the 5' RACE reads with MiXCR, one entry per CDR3 protein. Of approximately 600,000 distinct CDR3 sequences listed, 9.5% to 10% are singletons. Findings and caveats of the study: Analyses of zero insertions could be partly confounded by invariant MAIT and iNKT cells.

The CDR3 contains 13 residues. V shed 2 bases and J 4 bases; nucleotides not matched to a gene: 1. The sample also formed part of further work on yellow fever vaccine responses in identical twins.

The rearrangement uses TRBV12-3 or TRBV12-4 and TRBJ1-1; 7 bases are shared with TRBD1. The origin of this receptor is a woman in her late teens or twenties in good health. The sequencing sample was made of PBMCs. The CDR3 sequence is CASSLRGLTEAFF. CDR3 DNA sequence: TGTGCCAGCAGTTTAAGGGGGCTCACTGAAGCTTTCTTT.